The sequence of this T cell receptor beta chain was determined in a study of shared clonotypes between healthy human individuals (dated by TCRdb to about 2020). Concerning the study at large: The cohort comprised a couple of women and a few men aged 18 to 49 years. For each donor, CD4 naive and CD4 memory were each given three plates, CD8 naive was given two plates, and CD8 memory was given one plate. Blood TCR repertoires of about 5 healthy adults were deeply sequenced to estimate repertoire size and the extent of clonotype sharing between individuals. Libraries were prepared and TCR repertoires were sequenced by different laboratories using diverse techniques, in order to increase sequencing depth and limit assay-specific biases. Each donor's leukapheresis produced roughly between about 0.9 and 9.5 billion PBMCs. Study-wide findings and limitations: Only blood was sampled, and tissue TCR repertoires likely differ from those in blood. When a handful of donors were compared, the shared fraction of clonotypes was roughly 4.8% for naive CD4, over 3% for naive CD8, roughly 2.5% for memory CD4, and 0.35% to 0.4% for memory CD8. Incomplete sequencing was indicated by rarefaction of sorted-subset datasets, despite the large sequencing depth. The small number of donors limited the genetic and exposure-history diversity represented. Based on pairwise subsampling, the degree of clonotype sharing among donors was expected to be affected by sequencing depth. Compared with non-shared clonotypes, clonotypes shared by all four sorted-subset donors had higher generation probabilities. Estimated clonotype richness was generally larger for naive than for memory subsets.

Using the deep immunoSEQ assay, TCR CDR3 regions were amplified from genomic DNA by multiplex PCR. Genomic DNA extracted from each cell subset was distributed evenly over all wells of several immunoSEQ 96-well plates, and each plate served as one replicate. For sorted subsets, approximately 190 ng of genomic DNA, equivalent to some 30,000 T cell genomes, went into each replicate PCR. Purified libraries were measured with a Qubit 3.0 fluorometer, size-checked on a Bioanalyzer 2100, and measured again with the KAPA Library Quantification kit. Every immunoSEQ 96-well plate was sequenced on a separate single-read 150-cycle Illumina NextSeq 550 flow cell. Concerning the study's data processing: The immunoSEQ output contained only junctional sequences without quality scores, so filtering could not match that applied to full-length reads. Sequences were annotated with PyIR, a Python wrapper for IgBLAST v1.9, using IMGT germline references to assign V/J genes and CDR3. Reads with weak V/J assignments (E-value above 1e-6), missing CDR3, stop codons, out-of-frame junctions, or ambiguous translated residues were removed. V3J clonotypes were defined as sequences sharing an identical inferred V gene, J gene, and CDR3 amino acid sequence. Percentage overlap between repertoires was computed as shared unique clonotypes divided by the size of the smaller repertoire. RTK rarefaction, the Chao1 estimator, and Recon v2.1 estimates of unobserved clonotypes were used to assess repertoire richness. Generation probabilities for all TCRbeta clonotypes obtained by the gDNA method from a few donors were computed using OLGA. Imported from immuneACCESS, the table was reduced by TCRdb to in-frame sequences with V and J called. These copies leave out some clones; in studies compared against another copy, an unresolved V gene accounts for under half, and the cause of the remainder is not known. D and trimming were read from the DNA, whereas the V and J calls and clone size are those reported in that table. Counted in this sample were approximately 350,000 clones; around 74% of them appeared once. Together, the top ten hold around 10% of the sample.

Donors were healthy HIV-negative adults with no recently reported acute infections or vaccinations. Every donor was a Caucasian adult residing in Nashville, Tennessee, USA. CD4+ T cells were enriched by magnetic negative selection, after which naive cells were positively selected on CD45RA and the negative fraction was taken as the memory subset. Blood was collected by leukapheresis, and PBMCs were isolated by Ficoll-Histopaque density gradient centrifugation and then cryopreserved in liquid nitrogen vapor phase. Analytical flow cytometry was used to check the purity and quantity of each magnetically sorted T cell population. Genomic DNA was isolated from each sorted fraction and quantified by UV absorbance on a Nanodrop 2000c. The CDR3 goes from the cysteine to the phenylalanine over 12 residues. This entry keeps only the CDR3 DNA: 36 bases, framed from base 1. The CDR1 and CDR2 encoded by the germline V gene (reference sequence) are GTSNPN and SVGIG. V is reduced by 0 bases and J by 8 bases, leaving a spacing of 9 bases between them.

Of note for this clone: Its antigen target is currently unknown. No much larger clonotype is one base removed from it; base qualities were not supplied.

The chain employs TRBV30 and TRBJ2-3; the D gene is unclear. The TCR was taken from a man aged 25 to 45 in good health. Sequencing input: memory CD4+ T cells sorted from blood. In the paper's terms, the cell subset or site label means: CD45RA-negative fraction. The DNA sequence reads TGTGCCTGGAGTGTACCGCATGGTACGCAGTATTTT. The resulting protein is CAWSVPHGTQYF.